The clone carrying this T cell receptor beta chain was seen more than once but under ten times. This entry belongs to a study of blood T cells in healthy people across ages. Donors were healthy Caucasian individuals from Russia aged about 6 to 90. Each sample had at least 7 million PBMCs isolated. Per sample, at least 5 micrograms of total RNA were extracted. V was pared by 5 bases and J by 13 bases, with 14 bases of the junction left unmatched. The germline CDR1 and CDR2 sequences are DFQATT and SNEGSKA (reference sequence). The CDR3 runs 13 residues. A J-beta primer mix and a sample-barcoded 5' primer were used in a second PCR of about 7 to 12 cycles. The template-switch adaptor was a 5' adaptor with 12 random nucleotides. It tagged each cDNA molecule. TCRdb itself ran the 5' RACE reads through MiXCR, one entry per CDR3 protein. The data hold about a million distinct CDR3 sequences, with about 51% observed a single time.

This TCR derives from a woman aged 60-70 years in good health. The V and J genes are TRBV20-1 and TRBJ2-1, with 7 nucleotides matching TRBD2. The source material was blood. The CDR3: CSAVGLVGYSQFF. CDR3 DNA: TGCAGTGCTGTCGGACTAGTAGGTTACTCTCAGTTCTTC.